A single sample gave rise to the 24 T cell receptor beta chains below, sequenced in a study of control samples from healthy donors and cancer patients. Produced via immunoSEQ multiplex PCR; TCRdb's table is partial and in-frame only. The profile covers 78,000 or so clones, with over 65% appearing a single time and over 13% taken by the ten largest. Source material: blood. These receptors were collected from a man aged 50-59 years in good health.

This sequence joins TRBV14 and TRBJ1-1; D is perhaps TRBD1 (5 bases). Germline assignment: CDR1 SGHDN and CDR2 FVKESK. The CDR3 spans 12 residues. V dropped 2 bases and J dropped 10 bases, with 11 bases sitting between them. DNA for the CDR3: TGTGCCAGCAGCCAACTTCCGGGGACAGCTTTCTTT. It yields the protein CASSQLPGTAFF.

This chain joins TRBV6-1 and TRBJ2-1, with no clear D. Trimming shortened V by 1 base and J by 11 bases, and 12 bases separated the two germline ends. CDR1 is MNHNS, CDR2 SASEGT, per germline. The CDR3 is 13 residues long. The CDR3: CASSEEIVSQQFF. CDR3 bases: TGTGCCAGCAGTGAAGAGATAGTGTCTCAGCAGTTCTTC.

The chain recombines TRBV11-3 with TRBJ2-3; D gene uncertain. This CDR3 contains 16 residues. The germline V gene encodes CDR1 SGHNT and CDR2 YENEEA. V lost 5 bases to trimming and J lost 3 bases, with 18 bases between them. The CDR3 reads CASSHGRTFRTDTQYF. The CDR3, as DNA: TGTGCCAGCAGCCACGGTAGGACCTTCCGGACAGATACGCAGTATTTT.

CDR3 nucleotide sequence: TGTGCCACCCGGACAGGGCCCTCTAACTATGGCTACACCTTC. Translated: CATRTGPSNYGYTF. The chain has TRBV28 and TRBJ1-2, with TRBD1 matching 8 bases. This CDR3 is built from 14 residues. V was clipped by 10 bases and J by 0 bases; unmatched bases: 7. Germline CDR1 and CDR2: MDHEN and SYDVKM.

The rearrangement links TRBV30 to TRBJ1-5; 7 bases agree with TRBD1. The germline CDR1 and CDR2 sequences are GTSNPN and SVGIG (reference sequence). The CDR3 runs to 14 residues. After removal of 2 bases from V and 1 base from J, the junction contained 2 bases not matched to a gene. Here the CDR3 reads CAWSKGQSNQPQHF. CDR3 DNA sequence: TGTGCCTGGAGTAAGGGACAGAGCAATCAGCCCCAGCATTTT.

This clone was seen a handful of times. This rearrangement joins TRBV9 to TRBJ2-1; possible D gene TRBD1, 5 bases. V shed 3 bases and J shed 1 base, with 11 bases lying between them. There are 15 residues in the CDR3. The germline CDR1 and CDR2 sequences are SGDLS and YYNGEE. The CDR3: CASSAVGESYNEQFF. The CDR3 DNA follows: TGTGCCAGCAGCGCGGTAGGGGAATCCTACAATGAGCAGTTCTTC.

CDR3 nucleotide sequence: TGTGCCAGCACGGACAGTACCTACGAGCAGTACTTC. Translated: CASTDSTYEQYF. The chain combines TRBV12-3 or TRBV12-4 with TRBJ2-7; a possible D gene is TRBD1 (6 bases). This CDR3 is built from 12 residues. V was pared by 7 bases and J by 2 bases, with 9 bases between.

The V and J genes are TRBV5-1 and TRBJ2-3, with 11 bases fitting TRBD2. V trimming: 0 bases; J trimming: 0 bases; junction bases outside the gene matches: 0. The length of the CDR3 is 16 residues. Germline CDR1 reads SGHRS; CDR2 reads YFSETQ. The CDR3 spells CASSLGTSGSTDTQYF. Written as DNA, the CDR3 is TGCGCCAGCAGCTTGGGGACTAGCGGGAGCACAGATACGCAGTATTTT.

The chain carries TRBV24-1 and TRBJ2-3; 8 bases align to TRBD2. The germline gives CDR1 KGHDR, CDR2 SFDVKD. This CDR3 has 18 residues. Trimming took 5 bases from V and 3 from J; bases not matched to a gene: 15. The CDR3 DNA reads as TGTGCCACCAGTGTAGGAAATAGCGGGAAGCCCGGAACAGATACGCAGTATTTT. Translating gives CATSVGNSGKPGTDTQYF.

This chain links TRBV5-4 with TRBJ2-7; D is uncertain. This CDR3 region has 12 residues. The germline gives CDR1 SGHNT, CDR2 YYREEE (reference sequence). V was shortened by 0 bases and J by 3 bases, with 4 bases between the two germline ends. CDR3 sequence (DNA): TGTGCCAGCAGCTTGGACGGCTACGAGCAGTACTTC. Its protein product is CASSLDGYEQYF.

The rearrangement uses TRBV29-1 and TRBJ2-2, with TRBD1 matching over 7 bases. Germline loops: CDR1 SQVTM, CDR2 ANQGSEA. V shed 4 bases, J shed 1 base, and the junction held 3 bases outside the gene matches. The CDR3 covers 14 residues. CDR3 sequence: CSVVHRGNTGELFF. In DNA, the CDR3 is TGCAGCGTTGTCCACAGGGGGAACACCGGGGAGCTGTTTTTT.

CDR3 sequence: CASSYSDILYNSPLHF. CDR3 bases: TGTGCCAGCAGTTACTCTGATATCCTCTATAATTCACCCCTCCACTTT. The chain has TRBV6-5 and TRBJ1-6; D ambiguous. Per germline, CDR1 MNHEY and CDR2 SVGAGI. This CDR3 comprises 16 residues. V lost 0 bases, J lost 3 bases, and 9 bases lay in between.

V is TRBV6-5 and J is TRBJ1-1, with D unresolved. Germline-derived CDR1 and CDR2 are MNHEY and SVGAGI. The CDR3 covers 13 residues. Trimming removed 2 bases at V and 1 base at J, with 5 bases between. The CDR3 loop is CASSYTRNTEAFF. CDR3 in DNA: TGTGCCAGCAGTTACACGCGGAACACTGAAGCTTTCTTT.

This clone was seen a single time. The gene calls are TRBV24-1 and TRBJ1-2; D is undetermined. This CDR3 has 14 residues. Germline CDR1 and CDR2: KGHDR and SFDVKD. Trimming took off 3 bases at V and 5 bases at J, with 12 bases between the two ends. The CDR3 coding sequence is TGTGCCACCAGTGATGGGGTAACATGGTATGGCTACACCTTC. It is translated as CATSDGVTWYGYTF.

V and J are TRBV4-2 and TRBJ2-7; D not resolved. This CDR3 comprises 15 residues. The V and J ends lost 0 bases and 5 bases respectively, with 14 bases between them. The germline V gene encodes CDR1 LGHNA and CDR2 YNFKEQ. The DNA of the CDR3 is TGTGCCAGCAGCCAAGATCTAGGCAGGTCGAACGAGCAGTACTTC. Translation: CASSQDLGRSNEQYF.

V is TRBV7-2 and J is TRBJ2-5, with 8 positions matching TRBD2. Trimming at V came to 5 bases and at J to 4 bases, leaving 3 bases not matched to a gene. Germline CDR1 and CDR2: SGHTA and FQGNSA. The CDR3 is 13 residues long. CDR3 nucleotide sequence: TGTGCCAGCAGCCCAGGACTAGCAGAGACCCAGTACTTC. Translating gives CASSPGLAETQYF.

The V call is TRBV3-1 (or the pseudogene TRBV3-2), the J call TRBJ1-1, with D uncertain. V was clipped by 2 bases and J by 5 bases, with 15 bases between them. Germline V lookup: CDR1 LGHDT, CDR2 YNNKEL (reference sequence). CDR3 length equals 15 residues. The CDR3 nucleotides read TGTGCCAGCAGCCAAAACTTGGGTCGTGAAACTGAAGCTTTCTTT. It translates to CASSQNLGRETEAFF.

This chain connects TRBV7-9 to TRBJ1-3; no definite D call. The V gene's germline CDR1 is SEHNR and CDR2 FQNEAQ (reference sequence). The V and J ends lost 5 bases and 2 bases respectively, with 13 bases between them. The CDR3 is made up of 15 amino acids. The CDR3 region is CASSPGPFPGNTIYF. DNA for the CDR3: TGTGCCAGCAGCCCTGGACCGTTCCCTGGAAACACCATATATTTT.

Regarding this clone: Germline and junction disagree at one end, which may indicate a read error. The chain couples TRBV12-3 or TRBV12-4 to TRBJ2-5; TRBD1 matches at 9 bases. The CDR3 sequence is 11 residues long. The CDR3: CVSSFRDRVDF. CDR3 coding DNA: TGTGTCAGCAGTTTCCGGGACAGGGTTGACTTC.

The DNA of the CDR3 is TGTGCCAGCAGTGACGCGACCGTCATGAATCAGCCCCAGCATTTT. Amino acid sequence: CASSDATVMNQPQHF. The gene calls are TRBV2 and TRBJ1-5; the D is unclear. Trimming took off 3 bases at V and 4 bases at J, with 13 bases between the two ends. The germline gives CDR1 SNHLY, CDR2 FYNNEI. The CDR3 is made up of 15 amino acids.

This sequence joins TRBV7-2 and TRBJ2-2; the match to TRBD1 covers 8 bases. This CDR3 is 15 amino acids long. CDR1 is SGHTA, CDR2 FQGNSA, per germline. The V gene end was trimmed by 5 bases and the J gene end by 5 bases; junction bases not matched to a gene: 7. The CDR3 sequence: CASSDRTGRTGELFF. CDR3 nucleotide sequence: TGTGCCAGCAGCGACCGGACAGGGAGAACCGGGGAGCTGTTTTTT.

The V gene is TRBV9, the J gene TRBJ2-7; the match to TRBD2 covers 13 bases. From germline, CDR1 is SGDLS and CDR2 YYNGEE. The CDR3 is 17 amino acids. With V trimmed by 0 bases and J by 4 bases, 7 bases remained unmatched. The CDR3 nucleotides read TGTGCCAGCAGCGTAGGGACTAGCGGGAGTAGGGGATACGAGCAGTACTTC. Translation: CASSVGTSGSRGYEQYF. The whole variable domain, filled in from reference TRBV9 and TRBJ2-7, reads DSGVTQTPKHLITATGQRVTLRCSPRSGDLSVYWYQQSLDQGLQFLIQYYNGEERAKGNILERFSAQQFPDLHSELNLSSLELGDSALYFCASSVGTSGSRGYEQYFGPGTRLTVT.

This clone appeared once. The chain has TRBV6-6 and TRBJ2-5; D perhaps matches TRBD1 (5 bases). The ends were cut back, 4 bases at V and 5 bases at J, with 14 bases in the middle. Germline lookup yields CDR1 MNHNY and CDR2 SVGAGI (reference sequence). The CDR3 consists of 14 residues. The CDR3 DNA sequence: TGTGCCAGCAGTTTACTTCAGGGCAGGGAGACCCAGTACTTC. Translated: CASSLLQGRETQYF.

The rearrangement joins TRBV12-3 or TRBV12-4 to TRBJ1-1; no definite D call. The CDR3 runs 12 residues. V was trimmed by 3 bases and J by 8 bases, leaving 10 bases between them. The CDR3 DNA reads as TGTGCCAGCAGTTTGCCGTTGAGGGAAGCTTTCTTT. Translating it yields CASSLPLREAFF.